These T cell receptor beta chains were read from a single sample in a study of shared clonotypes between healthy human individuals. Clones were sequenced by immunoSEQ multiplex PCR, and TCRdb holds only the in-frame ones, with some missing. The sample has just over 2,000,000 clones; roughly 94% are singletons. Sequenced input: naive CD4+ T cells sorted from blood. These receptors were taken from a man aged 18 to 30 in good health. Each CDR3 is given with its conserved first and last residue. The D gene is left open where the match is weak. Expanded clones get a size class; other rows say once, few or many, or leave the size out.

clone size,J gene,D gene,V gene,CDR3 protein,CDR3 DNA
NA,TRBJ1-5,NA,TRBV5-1,CASSLEPNSNQPQHF,TGCGCCAGCAGCCTTGAACCCAATAGCAATCAGCCCCAGCATTTT
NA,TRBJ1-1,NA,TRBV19,CASSITGTTEAFF,TGTGCCAGTAGTATTACAGGGACTACTGAAGCTTTCTTT
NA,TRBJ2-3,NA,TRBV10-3,CAIRVGGPEDTQYF,TGTGCCATCAGGGTTGGAGGGCCCGAAGATACGCAGTATTTT
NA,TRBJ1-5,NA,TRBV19,CASRGALGIQPQHF,TGTGCCAGTAGGGGGGCTTTGGGTATTCAGCCCCAGCATTTT
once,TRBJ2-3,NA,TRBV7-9,CASSPVGGTDTQYF,TGTGCCAGCAGCCCGGTAGGGGGAACAGATACGCAGTATTTT
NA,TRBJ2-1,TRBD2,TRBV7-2,CASSLASGISYNEQFF,TGTGCCAGCAGCTTAGCCAGCGGGATCTCCTACAATGAGCAGTTCTTC
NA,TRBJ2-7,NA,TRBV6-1,CASSEARGREQYF,TGTGCCAGCAGTGAAGCGCGTGGCAGGGAGCAGTACTTC
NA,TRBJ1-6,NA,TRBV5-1,CASSANVVSPESPLHF,TGCGCCAGCAGCGCCAATGTAGTAAGCCCGGAGAGCCCCCTCCACTTT
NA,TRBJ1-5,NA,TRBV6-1,CASSEVHSGPQHF,TGTGCCAGCAGTGAAGTACACTCGGGGCCCCAGCATTTT
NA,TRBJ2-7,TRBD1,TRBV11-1,CASSLDRAHYEQYF,TGTGCCAGCAGCCTTGACAGGGCCCACTACGAGCAGTACTTC
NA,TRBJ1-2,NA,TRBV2,CASSALGQSYGYTF,TGTGCCAGCAGTGCCTTGGGGCAAAGCTATGGCTACACCTTC
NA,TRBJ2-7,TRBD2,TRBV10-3,CATRQGREGYEQYF,TGTGCCACCCGCCAGGGGCGGGAGGGTTACGAGCAGTACTTC
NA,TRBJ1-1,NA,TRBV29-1,CSVVWAVRLEAFF,TGCAGCGTTGTTTGGGCCGTGCGTCTCGAAGCTTTCTTT
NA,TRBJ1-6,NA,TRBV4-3,CASSPREGGNSPLHF,TGCGCCAGCAGCCCCCGGGAGGGAGGTAATTCACCCCTCCACTTT
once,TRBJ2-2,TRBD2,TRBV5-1,CASRVPGLAGPGELFF,TGCGCCAGCAGAGTTCCGGGACTAGCGGGACCCGGGGAGCTGTTTTTT
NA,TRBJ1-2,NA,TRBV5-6,CASSWGRGNPYTF,TGTGCCAGCAGCTGGGGGAGGGGGAACCCGTACACCTTC
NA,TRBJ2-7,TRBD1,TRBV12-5,CASGLSAERPGQRTYEQYF,TGTGCTAGTGGTTTGAGCGCCGAGAGGCCGGGACAGAGGACCTACGAGCAGTACTTC
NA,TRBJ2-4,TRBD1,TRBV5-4,CASSWGQGGDIQYF,TGTGCCAGCAGCTGGGGACAGGGTGGGGACATTCAGTACTTC
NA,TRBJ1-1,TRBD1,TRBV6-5,CASRNRGLFTEAFF,TGTGCCAGCAGAAACAGGGGGCTTTTCACTGAAGCTTTCTTT
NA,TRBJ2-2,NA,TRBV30,CAWSVRTSGELFF,TGTGCCTGGAGTGTTCGGACATCCGGGGAGCTGTTTTTT
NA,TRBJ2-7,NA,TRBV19,CASSMKGIGPYEQYF,TGTGCCAGTAGTATGAAGGGCATTGGGCCCTACGAGCAGTACTTC
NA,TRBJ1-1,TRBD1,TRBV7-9,CASSLGDRLNTEAFF,TGTGCCAGCAGCTTGGGGGACAGATTGAACACTGAAGCTTTCTTT
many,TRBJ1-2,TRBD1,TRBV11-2,CASSFGAGGDGYTF,TGTGCCAGCAGCTTTGGGGCAGGGGGCGATGGCTACACCTTC
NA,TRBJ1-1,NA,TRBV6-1,CASSERITEAFF,TGTGCCAGCAGTGAAAGAATCACTGAAGCTTTCTTT
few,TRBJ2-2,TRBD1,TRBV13,CASSPTGGVYTGELFF,TGTGCCAGCAGCCCGACAGGGGGCGTTTACACCGGGGAGCTGTTTTTT
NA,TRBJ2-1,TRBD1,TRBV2,CARGGTGNEQFF,TGTGCCAGAGGGGGGACAGGGAATGAGCAGTTCTTC
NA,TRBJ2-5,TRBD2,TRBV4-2,CASSPRGVIAETQYF,TGTGCCAGCAGCCCCCGGGGGGTGATCGCAGAGACCCAGTACTTC
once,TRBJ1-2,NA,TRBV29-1,CSVSASGYGYTF,TGCAGCGTTTCCGCTTCGGGTTATGGCTACACCTTC